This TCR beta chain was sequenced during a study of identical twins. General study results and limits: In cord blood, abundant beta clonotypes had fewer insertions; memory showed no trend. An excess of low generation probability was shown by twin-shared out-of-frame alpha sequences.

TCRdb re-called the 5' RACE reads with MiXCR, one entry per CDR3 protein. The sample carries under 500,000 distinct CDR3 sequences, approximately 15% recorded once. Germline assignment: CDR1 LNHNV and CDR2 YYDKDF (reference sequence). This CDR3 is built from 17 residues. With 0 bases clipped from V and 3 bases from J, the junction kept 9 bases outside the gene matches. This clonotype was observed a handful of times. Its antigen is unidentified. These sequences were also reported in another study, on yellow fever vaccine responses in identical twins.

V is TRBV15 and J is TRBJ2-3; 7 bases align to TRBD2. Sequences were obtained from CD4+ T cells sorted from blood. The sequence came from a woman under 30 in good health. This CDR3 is CATSRDWIAGMTDTQYF. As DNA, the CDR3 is TGTGCCACCAGCAGAGATTGGATAGCGGGTATGACAGATACGCAGTATTTT. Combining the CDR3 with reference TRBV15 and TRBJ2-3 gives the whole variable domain DAMVIQNPRYQVTQFGKPVTLSCSQTLNHNVMYWYQQKSSQAPKLLFHYYDKDFNNEADTPDNFQSRRPNTSFCFLDIRSPGLGDTAMYLCATSRDWIAGMTDTQYFGPGTRLTVL.